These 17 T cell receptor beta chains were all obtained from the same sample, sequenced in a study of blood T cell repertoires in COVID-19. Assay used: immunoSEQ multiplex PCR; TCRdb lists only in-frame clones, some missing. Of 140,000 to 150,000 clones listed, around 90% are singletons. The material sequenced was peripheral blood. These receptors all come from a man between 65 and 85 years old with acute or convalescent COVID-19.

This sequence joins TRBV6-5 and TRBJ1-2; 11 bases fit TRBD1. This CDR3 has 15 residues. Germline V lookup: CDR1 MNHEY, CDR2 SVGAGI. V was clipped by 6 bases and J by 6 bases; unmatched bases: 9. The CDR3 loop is CASRSLDRGPHGYTF. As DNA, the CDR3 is TGTGCCAGCAGGTCCTTGGACAGGGGGCCCCATGGCTACACCTTC.

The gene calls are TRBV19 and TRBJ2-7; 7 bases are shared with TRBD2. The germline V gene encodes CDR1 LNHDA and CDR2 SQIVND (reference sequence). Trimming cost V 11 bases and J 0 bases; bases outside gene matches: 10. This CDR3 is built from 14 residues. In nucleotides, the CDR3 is TGTGCCTCCCGCCGGCTAGCGGACTCCTACGAGCAGTACTTC. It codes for CASRRLADSYEQYF.

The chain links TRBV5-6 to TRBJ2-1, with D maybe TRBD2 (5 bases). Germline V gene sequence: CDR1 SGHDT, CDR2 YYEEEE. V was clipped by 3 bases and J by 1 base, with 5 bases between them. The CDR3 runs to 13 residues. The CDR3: CASSSGSYNEQFF. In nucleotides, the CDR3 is TGTGCCAGCAGCTCGGGATCCTACAATGAGCAGTTCTTC.

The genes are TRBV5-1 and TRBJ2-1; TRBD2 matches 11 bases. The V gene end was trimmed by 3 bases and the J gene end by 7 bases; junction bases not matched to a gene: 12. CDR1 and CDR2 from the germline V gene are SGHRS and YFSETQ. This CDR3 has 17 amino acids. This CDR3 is CASSSPRGTSGGNEQFF. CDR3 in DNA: TGCGCCAGCAGCTCCCCCCGGGGGACTAGCGGCGGGAATGAGCAGTTCTTC. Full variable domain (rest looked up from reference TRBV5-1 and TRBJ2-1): KAGVTQTPRYLIKTRGQQVTLSCSPISGHRSVSWYQQTPGQGLQFLFEYFSETQRNKGNFPGRFSGRQFSNSRSEMNVSTLELGDSALYLCASSSPRGTSGGNEQFFGPGTRLTVL.

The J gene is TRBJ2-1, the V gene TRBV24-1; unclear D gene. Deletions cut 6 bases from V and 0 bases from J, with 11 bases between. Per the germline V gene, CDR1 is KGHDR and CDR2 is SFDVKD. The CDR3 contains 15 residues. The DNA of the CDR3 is TGTGCCACCAGTTTCGGCGGAAGCTCCTACAATGAGCAGTTCTTC. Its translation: CATSFGGSSYNEQFF.

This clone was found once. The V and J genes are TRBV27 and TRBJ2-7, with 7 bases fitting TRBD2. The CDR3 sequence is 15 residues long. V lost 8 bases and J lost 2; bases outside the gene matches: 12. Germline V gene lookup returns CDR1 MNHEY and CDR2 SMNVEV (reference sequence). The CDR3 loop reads CASSLRSGKAYEQYF. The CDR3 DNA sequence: TGTGCCAGCTCCCTAAGGAGCGGGAAGGCCTACGAGCAGTACTTC.

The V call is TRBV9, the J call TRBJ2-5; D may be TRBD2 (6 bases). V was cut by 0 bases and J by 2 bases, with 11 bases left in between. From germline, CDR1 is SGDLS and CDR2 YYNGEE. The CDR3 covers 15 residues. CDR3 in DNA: TGTGCCAGCAGCGTAGGCGGGACTGGACAAGAGACCCAGTACTTC. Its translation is CASSVGGTGQETQYF.

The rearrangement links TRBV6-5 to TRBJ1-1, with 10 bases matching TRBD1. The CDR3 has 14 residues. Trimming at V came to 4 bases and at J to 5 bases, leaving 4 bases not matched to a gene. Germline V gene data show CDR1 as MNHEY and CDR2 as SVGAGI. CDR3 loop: CASSFRGQGTEAFF. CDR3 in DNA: TGTGCCAGCAGTTTTCGGGGACAGGGGACTGAAGCTTTCTTT.

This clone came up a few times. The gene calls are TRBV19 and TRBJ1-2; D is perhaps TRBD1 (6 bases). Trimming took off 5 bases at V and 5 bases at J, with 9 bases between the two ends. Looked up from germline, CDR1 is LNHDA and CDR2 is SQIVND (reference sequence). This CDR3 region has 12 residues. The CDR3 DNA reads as TGTGCCAGTAGTGAGGACAGATATGGCTACACCTTC. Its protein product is CASSEDRYGYTF.

The chain's CDR3 is CASTTPQRYGYTF. The CDR3 DNA sequence: TGTGCCAGTACCACGCCCCAGCGGTATGGCTACACCTTC. The chain carries TRBV19 and TRBJ1-2, with D hard to call. Trimming cost V 7 bases and J 5 bases, with 14 bases left between them. Per the germline V gene, CDR1 is LNHDA and CDR2 is SQIVND (reference sequence). This CDR3 is 13 amino acids long. Together with reference TRBV19 and TRBJ1-2, the CDR3 gives the full variable domain: DGGITQSPKYLFRKEGQNVTLSCEQNLNHDAMYWYRQDPGQGLRLIYYSQIVNDFQKGDIAEGYSVSREKKESFPLTVTSAQKNPTAFYLCASTTPQRYGYTFGSGTRLTVV.

The CDR3 loop reads CASSQDPYQPQHF. The CDR3 nucleotides are TGCGCCAGCAGCCAAGATCCTTATCAGCCCCAGCATTTT. The chain joins TRBV4-1 to TRBJ1-5; no reliable D call. Germline-derived CDR1 and CDR2 are MGHRA and YSYEKL. CDR3 length: 13 residues. The germline V and J ends were trimmed by 0 bases and 5 bases, with 5 bases remaining between them.

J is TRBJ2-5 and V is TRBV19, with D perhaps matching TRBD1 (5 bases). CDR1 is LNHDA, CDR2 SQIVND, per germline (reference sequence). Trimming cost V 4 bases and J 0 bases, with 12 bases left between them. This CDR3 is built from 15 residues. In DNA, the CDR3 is TGTGCCAGTAGTAAACAAGGGGATTACCAAGAGACCCAGTACTTC. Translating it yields CASSKQGDYQETQYF.

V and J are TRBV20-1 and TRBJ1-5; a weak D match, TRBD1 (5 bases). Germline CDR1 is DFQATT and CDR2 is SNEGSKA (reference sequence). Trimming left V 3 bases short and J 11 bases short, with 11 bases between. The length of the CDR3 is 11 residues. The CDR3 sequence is CSARGGRTQHF. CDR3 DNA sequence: TGCAGTGCTAGGGGGGGTAGAACCCAGCATTTT.

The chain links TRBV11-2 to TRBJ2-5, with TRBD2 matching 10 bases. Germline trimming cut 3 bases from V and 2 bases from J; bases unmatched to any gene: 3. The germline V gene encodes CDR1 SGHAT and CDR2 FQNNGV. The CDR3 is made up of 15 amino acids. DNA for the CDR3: TGTGCCAGCAGCTTCCAACTAGCGGGGCAAGAGACCCAGTACTTC. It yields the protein CASSFQLAGQETQYF.

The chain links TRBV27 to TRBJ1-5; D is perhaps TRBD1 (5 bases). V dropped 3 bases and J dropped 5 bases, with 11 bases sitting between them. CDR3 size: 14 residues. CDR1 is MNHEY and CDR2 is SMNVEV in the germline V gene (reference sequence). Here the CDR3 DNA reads TGTGCCAGCAGTTTGGGAGGGGAGCATCAGCCCCAGCATTTT. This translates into CASSLGGEHQPQHF.

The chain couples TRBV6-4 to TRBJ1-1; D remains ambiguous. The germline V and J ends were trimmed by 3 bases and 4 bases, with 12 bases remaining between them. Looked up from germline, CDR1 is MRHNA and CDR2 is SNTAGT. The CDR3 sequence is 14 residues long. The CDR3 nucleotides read TGTGCCAGCAGTGAATCATACAGAAGCACTGAAGCTTTCTTT. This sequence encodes CASSESYRSTEAFF.

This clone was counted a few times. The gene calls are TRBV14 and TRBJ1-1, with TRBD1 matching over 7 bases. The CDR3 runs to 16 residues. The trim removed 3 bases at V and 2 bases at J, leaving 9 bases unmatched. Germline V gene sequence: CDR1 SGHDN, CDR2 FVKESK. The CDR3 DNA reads TGTGCCAGCAGCCACTACAGGGGAGGCCCAAACACTGAAGCTTTCTTT. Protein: CASSHYRGGPNTEAFF.